This TCR beta chain was recorded in a study of PD-1 blockade in classical Hodgkin lymphoma. Study-level information: Each patient was given nivolumab 3 mg/kg through a vein every 2 weeks. Overall study findings and caveats: The study found complete responders had baseline diversity similar to newly diagnosed patients. The causes of the repertoire differences, possibly disease activity or prior therapy, remain undefined.

Indicated time point: cycle 4 day 1 (C4D1), after 6 weeks of nivolumab. Every patient was affected by relapse after autologous stem cell transplantation, while exposure to brentuximab vedotin was not uniform. Measured with immunoSEQ multiplex PCR; TCRdb has only the in-frame clones, and not every one. This sample has roughly 10,000 clones, with about 86% found just once. This CDR3 region has 14 residues. V was trimmed by 7 bases and J by 0 bases, leaving 11 bases between them. Germline lookup yields CDR1 SNHLY and CDR2 FYNNEI. Regarding this clone: Its specificity is not known.

Sequenced here: peripheral blood mononuclear cells (PBMCs), sampled before the fourth cycle of nivolumab. The rearrangement joins TRBV2 to TRBJ2-3; tentatively, D is TRBD2 (7 bases). This TCR was sampled from a human donor with classical Hodgkin lymphoma. CDR3 DNA sequence: TGTGCCAGCAAGGGGGGGCTCAGCACAGATACGCAGTATTTT. Its protein is CASKGGLSTDTQYF.